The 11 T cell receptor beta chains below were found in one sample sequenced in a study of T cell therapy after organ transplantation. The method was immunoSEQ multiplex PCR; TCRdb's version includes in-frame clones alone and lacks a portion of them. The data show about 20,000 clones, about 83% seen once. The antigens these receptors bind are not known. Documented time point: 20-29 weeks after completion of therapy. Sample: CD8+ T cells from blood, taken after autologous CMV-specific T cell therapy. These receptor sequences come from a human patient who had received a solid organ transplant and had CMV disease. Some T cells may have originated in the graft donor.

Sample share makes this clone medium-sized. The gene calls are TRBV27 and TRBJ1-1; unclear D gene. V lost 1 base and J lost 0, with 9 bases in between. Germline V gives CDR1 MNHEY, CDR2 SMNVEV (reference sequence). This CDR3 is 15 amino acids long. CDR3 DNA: TGTGCCAGCAGTTTATTATCCGCTCTGAACACTGAAGCTTTCTTT. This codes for CASSLLSALNTEAFF.

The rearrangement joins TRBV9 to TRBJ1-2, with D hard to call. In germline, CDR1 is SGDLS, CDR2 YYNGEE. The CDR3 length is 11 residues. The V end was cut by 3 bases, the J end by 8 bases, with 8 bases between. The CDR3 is CASSATRGYTF. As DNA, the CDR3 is TGTGCCAGCAGCGCGACGAGGGGCTACACCTTC.

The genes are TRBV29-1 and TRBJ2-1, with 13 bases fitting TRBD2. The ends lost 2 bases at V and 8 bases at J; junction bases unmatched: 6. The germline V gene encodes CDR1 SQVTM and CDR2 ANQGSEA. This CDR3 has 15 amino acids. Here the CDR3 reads CSVEKTSGGPYEQFF. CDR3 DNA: TGCAGCGTTGAAAAGACTAGCGGGGGGCCATATGAGCAGTTCTTC.

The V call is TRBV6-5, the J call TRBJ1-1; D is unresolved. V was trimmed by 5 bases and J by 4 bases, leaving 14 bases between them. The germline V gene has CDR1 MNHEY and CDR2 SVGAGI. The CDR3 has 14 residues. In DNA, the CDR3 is TGTGCCAGCAGTCCGAGGACTTTACTCACTGAAGCTTTCTTT. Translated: CASSPRTLLTEAFF.

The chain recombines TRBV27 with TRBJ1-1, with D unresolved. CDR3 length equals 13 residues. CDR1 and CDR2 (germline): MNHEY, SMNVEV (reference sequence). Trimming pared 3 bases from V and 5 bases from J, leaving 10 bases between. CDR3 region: CASSFGSGTEAFF. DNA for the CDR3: TGTGCCAGCAGTTTTGGGTCGGGGACTGAAGCTTTCTTT.

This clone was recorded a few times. The CDR3 DNA reads as TGTGCCAGCAGCTTCCGGGGACAGGGATGGCAAGAGACCCAGTACTTC. Its protein is CASSFRGQGWQETQYF. The chain has TRBV5-6 and TRBJ2-5; 9 positions agree with TRBD1. The germline CDR1 and CDR2 sequences are SGHDT and YYEEEE. The CDR3 consists of 16 residues. V lost 2 bases, J lost 2 bases, and 7 bases stayed unmatched.

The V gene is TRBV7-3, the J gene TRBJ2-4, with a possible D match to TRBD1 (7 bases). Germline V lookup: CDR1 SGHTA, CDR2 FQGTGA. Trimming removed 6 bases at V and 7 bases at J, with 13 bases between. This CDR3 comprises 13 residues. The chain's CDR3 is CASRPGGSNIQYF. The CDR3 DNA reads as TGTGCCAGCAGACCAGGGGGGTCGAACATTCAGTACTTC.

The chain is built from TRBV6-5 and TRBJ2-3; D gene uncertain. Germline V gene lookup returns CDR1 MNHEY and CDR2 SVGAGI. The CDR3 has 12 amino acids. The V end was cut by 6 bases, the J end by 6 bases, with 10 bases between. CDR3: CASSAPRDTQYF. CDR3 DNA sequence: TGTGCCAGCAGCGCCCCCAGGGATACGCAGTATTTT.

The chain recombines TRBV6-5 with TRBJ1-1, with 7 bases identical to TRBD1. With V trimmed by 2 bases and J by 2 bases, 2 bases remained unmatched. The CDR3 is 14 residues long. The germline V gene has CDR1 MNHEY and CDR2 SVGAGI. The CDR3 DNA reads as TGTGCCAGCAGTTACGGACAGGCTAACACTGAAGCTTTCTTT. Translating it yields CASSYGQANTEAFF.

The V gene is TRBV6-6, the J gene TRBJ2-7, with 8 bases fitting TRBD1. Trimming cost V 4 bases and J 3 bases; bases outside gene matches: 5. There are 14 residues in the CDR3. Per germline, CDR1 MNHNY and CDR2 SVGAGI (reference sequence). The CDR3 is CASSSMTGVYEQYF. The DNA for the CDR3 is TGTGCCAGCAGTTCCATGACAGGGGTCTACGAGCAGTACTTC.

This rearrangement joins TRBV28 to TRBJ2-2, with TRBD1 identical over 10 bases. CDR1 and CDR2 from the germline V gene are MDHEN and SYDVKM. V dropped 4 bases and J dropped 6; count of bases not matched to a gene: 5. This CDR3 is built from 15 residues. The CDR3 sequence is CASSSGTGVPGELFF. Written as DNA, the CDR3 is TGTGCCAGCAGTTCCGGGACAGGGGTGCCCGGGGAGCTGTTTTTT.